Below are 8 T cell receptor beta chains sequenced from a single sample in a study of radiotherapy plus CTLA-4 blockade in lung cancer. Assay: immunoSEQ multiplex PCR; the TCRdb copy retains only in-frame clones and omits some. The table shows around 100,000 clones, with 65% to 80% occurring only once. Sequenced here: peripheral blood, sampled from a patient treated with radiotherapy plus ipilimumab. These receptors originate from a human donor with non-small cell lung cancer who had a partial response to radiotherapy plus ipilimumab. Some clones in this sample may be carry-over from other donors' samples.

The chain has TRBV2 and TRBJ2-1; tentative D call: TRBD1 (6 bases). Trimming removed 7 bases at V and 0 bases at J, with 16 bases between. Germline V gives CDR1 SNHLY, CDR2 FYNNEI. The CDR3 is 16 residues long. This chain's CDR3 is CASTRTVQSSYNEQFF. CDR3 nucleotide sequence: TGTGCCAGCACCCGGACAGTACAGAGCTCCTACAATGAGCAGTTCTTC.

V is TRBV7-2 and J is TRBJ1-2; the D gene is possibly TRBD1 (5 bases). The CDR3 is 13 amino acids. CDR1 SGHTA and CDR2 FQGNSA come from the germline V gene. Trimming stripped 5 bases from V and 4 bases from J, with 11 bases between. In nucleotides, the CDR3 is TGTGCCAGCAGCCGTGGGGGGACCTATGGCTACACCTTC. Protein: CASSRGGTYGYTF.

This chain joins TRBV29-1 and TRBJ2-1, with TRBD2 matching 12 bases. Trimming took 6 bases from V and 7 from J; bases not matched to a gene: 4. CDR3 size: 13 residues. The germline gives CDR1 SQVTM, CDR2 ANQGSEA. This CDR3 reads CSVTSGSGNEQFF. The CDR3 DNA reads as TGCAGCGTGACTAGCGGGAGCGGAAATGAGCAGTTCTTC.

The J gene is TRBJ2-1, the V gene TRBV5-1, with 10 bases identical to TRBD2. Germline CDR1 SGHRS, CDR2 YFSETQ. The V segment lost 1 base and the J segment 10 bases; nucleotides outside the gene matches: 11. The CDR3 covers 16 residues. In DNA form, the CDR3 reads TGCGCCAGCAGCTTGCCAGGCACTAGCGGGGCTGGGGAGCAGTTCTTC. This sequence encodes CASSLPGTSGAGEQFF.

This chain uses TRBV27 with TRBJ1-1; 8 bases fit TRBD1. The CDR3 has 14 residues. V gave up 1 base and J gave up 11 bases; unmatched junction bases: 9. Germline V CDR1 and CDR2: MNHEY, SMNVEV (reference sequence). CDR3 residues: CASSLWGTGGEAFF. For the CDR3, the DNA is TGTGCCAGCAGTTTATGGGGGACAGGCGGAGAGGCTTTCTTT.

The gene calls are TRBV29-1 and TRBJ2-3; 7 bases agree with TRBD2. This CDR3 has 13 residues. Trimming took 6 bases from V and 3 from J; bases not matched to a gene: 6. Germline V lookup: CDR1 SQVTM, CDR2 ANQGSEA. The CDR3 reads CSVSGRGTDTQYF. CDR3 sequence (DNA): TGCAGCGTCTCAGGGCGGGGGACAGATACGCAGTATTTT.

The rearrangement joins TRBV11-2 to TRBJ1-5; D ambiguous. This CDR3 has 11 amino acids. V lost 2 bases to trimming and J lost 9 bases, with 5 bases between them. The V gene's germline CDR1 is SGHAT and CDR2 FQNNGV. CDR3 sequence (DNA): TGTGCCAGCAGCTTATGTCGGCCCCAGCATTTT. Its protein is CASSLCRPQHF.

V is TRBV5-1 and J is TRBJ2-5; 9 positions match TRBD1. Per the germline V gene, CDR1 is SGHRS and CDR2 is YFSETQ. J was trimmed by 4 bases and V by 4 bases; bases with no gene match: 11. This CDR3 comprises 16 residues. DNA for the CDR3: TGCGCCAGCAGCGTGAACTCCGGGACAGGGCTAGAGACCCAGTACTTC. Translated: CASSVNSGTGLETQYF.